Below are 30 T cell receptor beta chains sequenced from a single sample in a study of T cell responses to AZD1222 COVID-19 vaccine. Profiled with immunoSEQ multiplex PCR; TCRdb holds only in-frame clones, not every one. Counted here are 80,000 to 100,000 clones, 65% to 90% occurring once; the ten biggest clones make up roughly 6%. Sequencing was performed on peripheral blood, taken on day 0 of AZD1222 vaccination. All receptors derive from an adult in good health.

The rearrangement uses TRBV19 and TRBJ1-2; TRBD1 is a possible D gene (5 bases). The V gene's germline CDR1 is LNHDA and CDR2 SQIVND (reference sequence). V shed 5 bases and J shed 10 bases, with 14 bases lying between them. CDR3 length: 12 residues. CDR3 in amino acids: CASSLGRSSYTF. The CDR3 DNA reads TGTGCCAGTAGTTTGGGACGGAGTTCCTACACCTTC.

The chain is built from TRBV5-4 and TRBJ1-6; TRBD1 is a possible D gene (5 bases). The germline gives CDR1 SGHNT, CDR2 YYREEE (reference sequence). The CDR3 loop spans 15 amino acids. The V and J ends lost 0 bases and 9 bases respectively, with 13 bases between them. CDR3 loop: CASSLGQPGGSPLHF. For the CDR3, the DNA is TGTGCCAGCAGCTTGGGGCAGCCGGGGGGTTCACCCCTCCACTTT.

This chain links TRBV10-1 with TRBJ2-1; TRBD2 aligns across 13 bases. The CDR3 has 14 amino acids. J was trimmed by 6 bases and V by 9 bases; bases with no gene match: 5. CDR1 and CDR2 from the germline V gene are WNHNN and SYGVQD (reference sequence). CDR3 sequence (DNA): TGCGCCAGTAGGAGGACTAGCGGGAGCAATGAGCAGTTCTTC. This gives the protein CASRRTSGSNEQFF.

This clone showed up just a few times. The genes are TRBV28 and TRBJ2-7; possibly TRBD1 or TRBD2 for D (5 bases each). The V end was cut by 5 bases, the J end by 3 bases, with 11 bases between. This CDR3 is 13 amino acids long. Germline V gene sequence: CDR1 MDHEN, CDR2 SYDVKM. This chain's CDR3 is CASSLGTNYEQYF. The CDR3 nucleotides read TGTGCCAGCAGTCTCGGGACCAACTACGAGCAGTACTTC. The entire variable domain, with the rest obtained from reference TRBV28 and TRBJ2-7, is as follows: DVKVTQSSRYLVKRTGEKVFLECVQDMDHENMFWYRQDPGLGLRLIYFSYDVKMKEKGDIPEGYSVSREKKERFSLILESASTNQTSMYLCASSLGTNYEQYFGPGTRLTVT.

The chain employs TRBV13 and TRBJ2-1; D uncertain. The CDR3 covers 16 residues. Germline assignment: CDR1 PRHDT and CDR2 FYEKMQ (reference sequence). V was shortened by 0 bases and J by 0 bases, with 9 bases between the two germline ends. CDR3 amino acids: CASSLGGPSSYNEQFF. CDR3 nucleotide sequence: TGTGCCAGCAGCTTAGGTGGCCCCAGCTCCTACAATGAGCAGTTCTTC.

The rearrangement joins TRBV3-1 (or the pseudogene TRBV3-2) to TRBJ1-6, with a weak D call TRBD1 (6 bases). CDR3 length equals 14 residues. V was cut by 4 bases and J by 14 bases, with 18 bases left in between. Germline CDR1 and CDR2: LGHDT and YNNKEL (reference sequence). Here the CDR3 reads CASSRDMSPGSLHF. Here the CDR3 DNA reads TGTGCCAGCAGCCGGGACATGAGCCCCGGATCCCTCCACTTT.

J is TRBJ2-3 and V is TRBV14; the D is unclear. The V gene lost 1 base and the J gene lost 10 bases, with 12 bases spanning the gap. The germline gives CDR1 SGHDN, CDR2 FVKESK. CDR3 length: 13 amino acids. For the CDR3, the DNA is TGTGCCAGCAGCCAAGGCGCGGCTAGTGCGCAGTATTTT. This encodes CASSQGAASAQYF.

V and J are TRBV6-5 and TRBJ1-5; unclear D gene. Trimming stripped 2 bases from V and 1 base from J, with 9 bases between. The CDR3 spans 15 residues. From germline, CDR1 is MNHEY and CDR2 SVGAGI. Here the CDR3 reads CASSYGRQSNQPQHF. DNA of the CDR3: TGTGCCAGCAGTTACGGGAGGCAGAGCAATCAGCCCCAGCATTTT.

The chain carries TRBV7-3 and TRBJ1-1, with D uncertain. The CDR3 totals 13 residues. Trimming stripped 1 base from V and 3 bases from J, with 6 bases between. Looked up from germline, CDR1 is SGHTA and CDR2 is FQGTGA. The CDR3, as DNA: TGTGCCAGCAGCTTAAGTCGAGACACTGAAGCTTTCTTT. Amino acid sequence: CASSLSRDTEAFF. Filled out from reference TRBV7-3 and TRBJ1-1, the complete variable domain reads GAGVSQTPSNKVTEKGKYVELRCDPISGHTALYWYRQSLGQGPEFLIYFQGTGAADDSGLPNDRFFAVRPEGSVSTLKIQRTERGDSAVYLCASSLSRDTEAFFGQGTRLTVV.

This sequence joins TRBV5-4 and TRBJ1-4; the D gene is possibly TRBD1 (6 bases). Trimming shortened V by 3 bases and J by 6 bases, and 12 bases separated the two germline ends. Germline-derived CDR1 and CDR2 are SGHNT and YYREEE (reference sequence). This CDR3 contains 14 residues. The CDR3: CASSSRKGDEKLFF. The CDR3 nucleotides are TGTGCCAGCAGCTCAAGGAAGGGGGATGAAAAACTGTTTTTT.

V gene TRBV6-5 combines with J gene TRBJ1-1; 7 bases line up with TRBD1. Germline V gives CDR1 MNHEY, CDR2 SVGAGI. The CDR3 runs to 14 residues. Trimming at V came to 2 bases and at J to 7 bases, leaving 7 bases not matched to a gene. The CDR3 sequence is CASSYLGTALEAFF. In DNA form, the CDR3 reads TGTGCCAGCAGTTACCTAGGGACAGCCCTTGAAGCTTTCTTT.

The DNA for the CDR3 is TGTGCCACCAGTGACAGACTAGCGCGGGACAATGAGCAGTTCTTC. This sequence encodes CATSDRLARDNEQFF. The rearrangement joins TRBV24-1 to TRBJ2-1, with 8 bases identical to TRBD2. This CDR3 has 15 amino acids. Losses at the gene ends were 4 bases for V and 5 bases for J; bases not matched to a gene: 6. The germline gives CDR1 KGHDR, CDR2 SFDVKD.

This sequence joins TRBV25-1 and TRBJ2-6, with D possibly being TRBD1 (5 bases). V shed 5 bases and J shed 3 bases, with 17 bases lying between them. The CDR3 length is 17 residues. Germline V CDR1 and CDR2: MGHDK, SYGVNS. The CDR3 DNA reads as TGTGCCAGCAGTAGCTTTCCGACAGAGAATGGGGCCAACGTCCTGACTTTC. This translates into CASSSFPTENGANVLTF.

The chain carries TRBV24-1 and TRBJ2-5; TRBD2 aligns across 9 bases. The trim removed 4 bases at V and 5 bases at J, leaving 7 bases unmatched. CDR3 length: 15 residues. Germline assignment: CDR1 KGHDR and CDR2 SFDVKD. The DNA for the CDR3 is TGTGCCACCAGTGACCCCGGGACTAGCAGGGAGACCCAGTACTTC. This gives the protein CATSDPGTSRETQYF.

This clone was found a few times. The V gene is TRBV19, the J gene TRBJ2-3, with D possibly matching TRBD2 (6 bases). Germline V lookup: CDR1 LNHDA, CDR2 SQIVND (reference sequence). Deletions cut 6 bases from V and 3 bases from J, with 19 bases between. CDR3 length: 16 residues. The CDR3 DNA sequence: TGTGCCAGTAGACCTTCGGGGAGGAGTGGGACAGATACGCAGTATTTT. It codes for CASRPSGRSGTDTQYF.

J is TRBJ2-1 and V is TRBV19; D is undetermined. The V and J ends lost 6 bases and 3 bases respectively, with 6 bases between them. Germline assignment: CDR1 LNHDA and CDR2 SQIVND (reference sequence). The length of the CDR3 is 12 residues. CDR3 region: CASSSGYNEQFF. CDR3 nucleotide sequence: TGTGCCAGTAGCTCGGGCTACAATGAGCAGTTCTTC.

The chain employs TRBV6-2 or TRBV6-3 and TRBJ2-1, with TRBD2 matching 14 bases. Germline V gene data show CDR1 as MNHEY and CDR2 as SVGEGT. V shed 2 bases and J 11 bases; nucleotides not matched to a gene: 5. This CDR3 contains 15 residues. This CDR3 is CASSYGTSGSVKQFF. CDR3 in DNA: TGTGCCAGCAGTTACGGGACTAGCGGGAGTGTGAAGCAGTTCTTC.

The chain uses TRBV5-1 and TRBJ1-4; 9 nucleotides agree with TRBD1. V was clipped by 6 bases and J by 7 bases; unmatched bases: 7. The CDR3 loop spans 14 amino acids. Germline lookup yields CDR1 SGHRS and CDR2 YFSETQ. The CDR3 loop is CASNPGTGPEKLFF. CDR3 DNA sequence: TGCGCCAGCAATCCGGGGACAGGGCCTGAAAAACTGTTTTTT.

This CDR3 is CASSYSDTNEQYF. DNA for the CDR3: TGTGCCAGCAGCTACAGTGACACGAACGAGCAGTACTTC. The gene calls are TRBV3-1 (or the pseudogene TRBV3-2) and TRBJ2-7, with D unresolved. Germline V gene sequence: CDR1 LGHDT, CDR2 YNNKEL (reference sequence). V shed 5 bases and J shed 5 bases, with 13 bases lying between them. This CDR3 has 13 amino acids.

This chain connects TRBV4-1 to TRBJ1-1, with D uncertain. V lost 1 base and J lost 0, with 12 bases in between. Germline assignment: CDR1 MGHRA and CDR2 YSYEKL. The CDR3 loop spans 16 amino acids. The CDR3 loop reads CASSQAFGEMNTEAFF. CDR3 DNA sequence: TGCGCCAGCAGCCAAGCGTTCGGGGAAATGAACACTGAAGCTTTCTTT.

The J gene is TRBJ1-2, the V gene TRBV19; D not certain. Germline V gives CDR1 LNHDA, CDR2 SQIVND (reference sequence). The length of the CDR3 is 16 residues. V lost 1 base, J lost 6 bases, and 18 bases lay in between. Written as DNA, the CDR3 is TGTGCCAGTAGTATAGGCGAAAGGGTGGATAGGCATGGCTACACCTTC. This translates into CASSIGERVDRHGYTF.

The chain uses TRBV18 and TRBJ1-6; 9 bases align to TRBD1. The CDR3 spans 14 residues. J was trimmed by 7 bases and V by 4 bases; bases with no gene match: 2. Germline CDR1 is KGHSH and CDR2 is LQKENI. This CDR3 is CASSLGQGNSPLHF. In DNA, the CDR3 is TGTGCCAGCTCACTGGGACAGGGAAATTCACCCCTCCACTTT.

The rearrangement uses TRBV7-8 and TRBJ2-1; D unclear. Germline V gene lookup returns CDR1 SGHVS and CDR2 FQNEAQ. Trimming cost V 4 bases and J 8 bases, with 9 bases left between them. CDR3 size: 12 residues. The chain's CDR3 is CASSSPPHEQFF. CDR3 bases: TGTGCCAGCAGCTCGCCTCCCCATGAGCAGTTCTTC.

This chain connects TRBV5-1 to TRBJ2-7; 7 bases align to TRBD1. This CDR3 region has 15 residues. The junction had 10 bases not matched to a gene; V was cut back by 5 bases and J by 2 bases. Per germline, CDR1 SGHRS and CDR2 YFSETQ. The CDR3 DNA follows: TGCGCCAGCAGTTCTCGGACAGGCCAACCCTACGAGCAGTACTTC. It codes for CASSSRTGQPYEQYF.

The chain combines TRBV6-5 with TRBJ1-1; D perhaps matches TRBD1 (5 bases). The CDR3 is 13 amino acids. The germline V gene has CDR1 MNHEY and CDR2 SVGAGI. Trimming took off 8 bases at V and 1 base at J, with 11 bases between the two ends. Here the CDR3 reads CASRWGENTEAFF. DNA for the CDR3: TGTGCCAGCCGTTGGGGGGAGAACACTGAAGCTTTCTTT.

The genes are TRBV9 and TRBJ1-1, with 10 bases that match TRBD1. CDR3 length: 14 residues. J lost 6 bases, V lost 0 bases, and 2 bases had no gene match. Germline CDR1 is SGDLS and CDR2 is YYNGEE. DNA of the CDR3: TGTGCCAGCAGCGTAGGCGGACAGGGGGCTGAAGCTTTCTTT. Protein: CASSVGGQGAEAFF.

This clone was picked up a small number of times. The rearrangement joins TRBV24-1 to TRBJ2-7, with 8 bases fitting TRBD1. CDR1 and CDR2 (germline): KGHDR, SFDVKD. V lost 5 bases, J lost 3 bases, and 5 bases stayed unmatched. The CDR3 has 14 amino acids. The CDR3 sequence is CATSVRTGIYEQYF. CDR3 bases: TGTGCCACCAGTGTACGGACAGGGATCTACGAGCAGTACTTC.

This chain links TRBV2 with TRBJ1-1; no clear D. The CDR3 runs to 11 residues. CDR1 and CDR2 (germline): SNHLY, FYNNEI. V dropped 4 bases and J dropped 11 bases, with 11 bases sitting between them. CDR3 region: CASSVQAWAFF. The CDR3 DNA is TGTGCCAGCAGTGTTCAGGCATGGGCTTTCTTT.

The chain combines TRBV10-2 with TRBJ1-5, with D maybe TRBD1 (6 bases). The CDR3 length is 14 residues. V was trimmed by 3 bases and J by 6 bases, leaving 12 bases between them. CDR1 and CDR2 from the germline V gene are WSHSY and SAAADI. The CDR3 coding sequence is TGCGCCAGCAGTGAAGCAGGGGAGGGTCAGCCCCAGCATTTT. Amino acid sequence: CASSEAGEGQPQHF.

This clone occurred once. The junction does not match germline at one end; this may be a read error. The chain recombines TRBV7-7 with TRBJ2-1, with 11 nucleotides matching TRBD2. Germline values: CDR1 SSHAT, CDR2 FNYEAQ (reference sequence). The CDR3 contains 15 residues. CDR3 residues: CASSLAGGGGDEQFF. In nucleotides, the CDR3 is TGTGCTAGCAGCCTAGCGGGAGGAGGAGGGGATGAGCAGTTCTTC. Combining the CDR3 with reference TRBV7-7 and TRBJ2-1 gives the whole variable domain GAGVSQSPRYKVTKRGQDVTLRCDPISSHATLYWYQQALGQGPEFLTYFNYEAQPDKSGLPSDRFSAERPEGSISTLTIQRTEQRDSAMYRCASSLAGGGGDEQFFGPGTRLTVL.